This T cell receptor beta chain was documented in a study of T cell responses to AZD1222 COVID-19 vaccine. General study results and limits: Repertoire collection took place solely once the T cell response had peaked. Seropositivity was recorded at baseline in only a handful of AZD1222 recipients. Unmutated variant regions are reportedly the target of nearly half of TCRs that are spike-specific.

Clones were sequenced by immunoSEQ multiplex PCR, and TCRdb holds only the in-frame ones, with some missing. The table has some 200,000 clones, approximately 89% seen once. Comments on this clone: No antigen is known for it.

Trimming pared 3 bases from V and 3 bases from J, leaving 1 base between. Germline CDR1 and CDR2: ENHRY and SYGVKD. The CDR3 length is 11 residues. The rearrangement uses TRBV10-3 and TRBJ2-3; D ambiguous. This clonotype was obtained from an adult who received the AZD1222 COVID-19 vaccine. The specimen was peripheral blood, collected 28 days after the second AZD1222 dose. The CDR3 loop reads CAISETDTQYF. The CDR3, as DNA: TGTGCCATCAGTGAAACAGATACGCAGTATTTT.